The 31 T cell receptor beta chains given below trace back to one sample, sequenced in a study of beta chain features in type 1 diabetes. Broader study findings: Patients with Type 1 diabetes showed moderately but significantly shorter TCRB CDR3s in all four CD4+ subsets.

Isolated RNA was reverse transcribed in full, so expressed TCRB transcripts were sequenced. Clones were sequenced by immunoSEQ multiplex PCR, and TCRdb holds only the in-frame ones, with some missing. Among 310,000 or so clones listed, around 8.5% were seen once. The antigens of these receptors remain unknown. The sample taken for sequencing was central memory CD4+ T cells from blood. The receptors were sampled from a man aged 30 to 45 with type 1 diabetes.

This chain links TRBV19 with TRBJ2-2; D is unresolved. The V gene lost 1 base and the J gene lost 4 bases, with 7 bases spanning the gap. The CDR3 has 14 amino acids. CDR1 and CDR2 (germline): LNHDA, SQIVND (reference sequence). The chain's CDR3 is CASSIGRSTGELFF. In nucleotides, the CDR3 is TGTGCCAGTAGTATAGGTCGCTCCACCGGGGAGCTGTTTTTT.

This clone was picked up many times. The chain combines TRBV10-3 with TRBJ1-2; no clear D. The CDR3 is made up of 13 amino acids. The V and J ends lost 6 bases and 4 bases respectively, with 12 bases between them. From germline, CDR1 is ENHRY and CDR2 SYGVKD. The CDR3 DNA follows: TGTGCCATCAGCCATGGGGAGGGCTATGGCTACACCTTC. Translating it yields CAISHGEGYGYTF.

This clone was counted a few times. V and J are TRBV9 and TRBJ2-4; D is undetermined. V lost 0 bases, J lost 9 bases, and 28 bases lay in between. The CDR3 loop spans 19 amino acids. CDR1 SGDLS and CDR2 YYNGEE come from the germline V gene. The CDR3 sequence: CASSVEGVRSRVEECIQYF. CDR3 DNA: TGTGCCAGCAGCGTAGAAGGCGTCAGGTCCCGGGTAGAGGAATGCATTCAGTACTTC.

The sample holds a few counts of this clone. The chain recombines TRBV28 with TRBJ1-1; D is perhaps TRBD1 (5 bases). This CDR3 has 13 amino acids. Looked up from germline, CDR1 is MDHEN and CDR2 is SYDVKM. V lost 6 bases and J 8 bases, leaving 16 bases between the germline ends. CDR3 protein: CASSLRARDEAFF. Here the CDR3 DNA reads TGTGCCAGCAGCCTAAGGGCACGGGACGAAGCTTTCTTT.

The chain has TRBV7-9 and TRBJ2-2; D unresolved. Germline CDR1 reads SEHNR; CDR2 reads FQNEAQ (reference sequence). The CDR3 loop spans 15 amino acids. Trimming shortened V by 4 bases and J by 6 bases, and 15 bases separated the two germline ends. The CDR3, as DNA: TGTGCCAGCAGCTCAAGCTCCCTTGGGGCCGGGGAGCTGTTTTTT. It yields the protein CASSSSSLGAGELFF. Complete variable domain (other parts from reference TRBV7-9 and TRBJ2-2): DTGVSQNPRHKITKRGQNVTFRCDPISEHNRLYWYRQTLGQGPEFLTYFQNEAQLEKSRLLSDRFSAERPKGSFSTLEIQRTEQGDSAMYLCASSSSSLGAGELFFGEGSRLTVL.

V is TRBV2 and J is TRBJ2-7, with D hard to call. This CDR3 has 13 residues. Germline V gene data show CDR1 as SNHLY and CDR2 as FYNNEI. Deletions cut 8 bases from V and 0 bases from J, with 11 bases between. The CDR3 sequence: CASLSGLSYEQYF. For the CDR3, the DNA is TGTGCCAGCTTATCCGGGCTCTCCTACGAGCAGTACTTC.

This clone was seen only a few times. The chain joins TRBV6-5 to TRBJ2-7; no firm D call. V was shortened by 6 bases and J by 2 bases, with 8 bases between the two germline ends. The CDR3 is 12 residues long. Germline CDR1 is MNHEY and CDR2 is SVGAGI. CDR3 in amino acids: CASRSMAYEQYF. Written as DNA, the CDR3 is TGTGCCAGCAGGTCCATGGCCTACGAGCAGTACTTC.

This clone was recorded a few times. The chain links TRBV6-5 to TRBJ2-7; D unresolved. This CDR3 is built from 15 residues. V was cut by 0 bases and J by 4 bases, with 13 bases left in between. In germline, CDR1 is MNHEY, CDR2 SVGAGI. The CDR3 region is CASSYSFTSPYEQYF. CDR3 nucleotides: TGTGCCAGCAGTTACTCATTCACCTCACCTTACGAGCAGTACTTC.

The V gene is TRBV6-5, the J gene TRBJ1-5; no definite D call. Looked up from germline, CDR1 is MNHEY and CDR2 is SVGAGI. Trimming left V 8 bases short and J 0 bases short, with 11 bases between. The CDR3 length is 14 residues. The CDR3 loop is CASRSLDSNQPQHF. CDR3 sequence (DNA): TGTGCCAGCCGTTCGTTAGATAGCAATCAGCCCCAGCATTTT.

The chain couples TRBV29-1 to TRBJ2-7; D is unresolved. Germline assignment: CDR1 SQVTM and CDR2 ANQGSEA. The length of the CDR3 is 11 residues. Deletions cut 5 bases from V and 4 bases from J, with 9 bases between. In DNA form, the CDR3 reads TGCAGCGTTCAGAAGGATTACGAGCAGTACTTC. Its protein product is CSVQKDYEQYF.

V is TRBV9 and J is TRBJ1-2; 8 nucleotides agree with TRBD1. The germline CDR1 and CDR2 sequences are SGDLS and YYNGEE. The CDR3 spans 14 residues. Trimming cost V 0 bases and J 7 bases; bases outside gene matches: 5. This chain's CDR3 is CASSVDDRGGGYTF. Written as DNA, the CDR3 is TGTGCCAGCAGCGTAGACGACAGGGGAGGTGGCTACACCTTC.

V and J are TRBV5-6 and TRBJ2-7, with 7 bases lining up with TRBD1. V lost 5 bases, J lost 3 bases, and 8 bases stayed unmatched. CDR1 is SGHDT, CDR2 YYEEEE, per germline. This CDR3 is built from 14 residues. The CDR3 here is CASRLQGHGYEQYF. For the CDR3, the DNA is TGTGCCAGCAGGTTACAGGGGCACGGCTACGAGCAGTACTTC.

Only a few counts were recorded for this clone. The V gene is TRBV19, the J gene TRBJ2-1, with 7 bases aligning to TRBD2. V lost 0 bases to trimming and J lost 4 bases; unmatched junction nucleotides: 6. Germline lookup yields CDR1 LNHDA and CDR2 SQIVND (reference sequence). The length of the CDR3 is 16 residues. For the CDR3, the DNA is TGTGCCAGTAGTATAGATAGAGCGGGGACTTACAATGAGCAGTTCTTC. This encodes CASSIDRAGTYNEQFF.

This clone was counted at least ten times. This chain joins TRBV9 and TRBJ1-5; D gene unclear. The CDR3 runs to 15 residues. V was shortened by 0 bases and J by 1 base, with 8 bases between the two germline ends. CDR1 and CDR2 from the germline V gene are SGDLS and YYNGEE. This chain's CDR3 is CASSVGPKSNQPQHF. As DNA, the CDR3 is TGTGCCAGCAGCGTAGGGCCGAAGAGCAATCAGCCCCAGCATTTT. The variable domain in full, completed from reference TRBV9 and TRBJ1-5, reads DSGVTQTPKHLITATGQRVTLRCSPRSGDLSVYWYQQSLDQGLQFLIQYYNGEERAKGNILERFSAQQFPDLHSELNLSSLELGDSALYFCASSVGPKSNQPQHFGDGTRLSIL.

The chain joins TRBV18 to TRBJ1-2, with TRBD1 identical over 7 bases. Germline V CDR1 and CDR2: KGHSH, LQKENI. V was pared by 5 bases and J by 2 bases, with 5 bases of the junction left unmatched. The CDR3 sequence is 14 residues long. CDR3 in amino acids: CASSKGQTNYGYTF. CDR3 in DNA: TGTGCCAGCTCAAAGGGACAGACGAACTATGGCTACACCTTC. Filled out from reference TRBV18 and TRBJ1-2, the complete variable domain reads NAGVMQNPRHLVRRRGQEARLRCSPMKGHSHVYWYRQLPEEGLKFMVYLQKENIIDESGMPKERFSAEFPKEGPSILRIQQVVRGDSAAYFCASSKGQTNYGYTFGSGTRLTVV.

In its sample, this clone was seen a few times. The chain recombines TRBV7-2 with TRBJ2-1, with TRBD2 matching over 9 bases. Looked up from germline, CDR1 is SGHTA and CDR2 is FQGNSA. This CDR3 has 15 amino acids. With V trimmed by 8 bases and J by 6 bases, 11 bases remained unmatched. As DNA, the CDR3 is TGTGCCAGCTGTTACTCTAGCGGGGTCGGCAATGAGCAGTTCTTC. Amino acids: CASCYSSGVGNEQFF.

In its sample, this clone was seen a few times. The V call is TRBV11-3, the J call TRBJ2-5; D may be TRBD1 (5 bases). With 5 bases removed from V and 3 bases from J, the gap between germline ends came to 16 bases. Germline V CDR1 and CDR2: SGHNT, YENEEA. This CDR3 region has 15 residues. CDR3 coding DNA: TGTGCCAGCAGCCAAGAAGGAGCAGGGAAAGAGACCCAGTACTTC. It codes for CASSQEGAGKETQYF.

The chain employs TRBV2 and TRBJ2-7; D not certain. The CDR3 consists of 12 residues. Germline lookup yields CDR1 SNHLY and CDR2 FYNNEI. Trimming shortened V by 5 bases and J by 3 bases, and 8 bases separated the two germline ends. CDR3 sequence: CASSWTVYEQYF. CDR3 in DNA: TGTGCCAGCAGTTGGACGGTCTACGAGCAGTACTTC.

This clone was found a few times. V gene TRBV28 combines with J gene TRBJ2-7; weak D call: TRBD2 (7 bases). Germline values: CDR1 MDHEN, CDR2 SYDVKM. This CDR3 is 14 amino acids long. Trimming pared 3 bases from V and 9 bases from J, leaving 18 bases between. The CDR3 DNA follows: TGTGCCAGCAGTTTTAGATCGGGGGGCGGCGGGCAGTACTTC. This gives the protein CASSFRSGGGGQYF. The whole variable domain, filled in from reference TRBV28 and TRBJ2-7, reads DVKVTQSSRYLVKRTGEKVFLECVQDMDHENMFWYRQDPGLGLRLIYFSYDVKMKEKGDIPEGYSVSREKKERFSLILESASTNQTSMYLCASSFRSGGGGQYFGPGTRLTVT.

The CDR3 reads CASSPPGPVKDTQYF. CDR3 nucleotide sequence: TGTGCCAGCTCACCCCCGGGGCCAGTCAAAGATACGCAGTATTTT. The chain links TRBV18 to TRBJ2-3; D may be TRBD1 or TRBD2 (5 bases each). Per germline, CDR1 KGHSH and CDR2 LQKENI. CDR3 size: 15 residues. V was shortened by 3 bases and J by 5 bases, with 15 bases between the two germline ends.

The rearrangement links TRBV30 to TRBJ2-5; either TRBD1 or TRBD2 may fit D (5 bases each). The CDR3 runs 14 residues. V lost 4 bases, J lost 5 bases, and 17 bases lay in between. Germline CDR1 and CDR2: GTSNPN and SVGIG (reference sequence). DNA of the CDR3: TGTGCCTGGACAGCCGGGACCAGAGGGGAGACCCAGTACTTC. Translation: CAWTAGTRGETQYF.

The chain employs TRBV7-6 and TRBJ1-3; D gene ambiguous. The V and J ends lost 5 bases and 4 bases respectively, with 9 bases between them. Germline V CDR1 and CDR2: SGHVS, FNYEAQ. The CDR3 has 13 residues. CDR3 in DNA: TGTGCCAGCAGCATGGGTACCGGAAACACCATATATTTT. Its translation: CASSMGTGNTIYF.

The V and J genes are TRBV30 and TRBJ2-7; D assignment may be TRBD1 or TRBD2 (6 bases each). CDR3 size: 13 residues. V was cut by 1 base and J by 4 bases, with 11 bases left in between. CDR1 GTSNPN and CDR2 SVGIG come from the germline V gene (reference sequence). The CDR3 nucleotides read TGTGCCTGGAGTGGGGGGGCTGATTACGAGCAGTACTTC. Its protein is CAWSGGADYEQYF.

This clone appeared a few times. This rearrangement joins TRBV5-4 to TRBJ1-2, with D possibly TRBD1 on 6 matching bases. CDR1 is SGHNT and CDR2 is YYREEE in the germline V gene (reference sequence). The CDR3 sequence is 14 residues long. With 4 bases removed from V and 7 bases from J, the gap between germline ends came to 17 bases. CDR3 region: CASSPDRGAPGYTF. The CDR3 nucleotides read TGTGCCAGCAGCCCAGATCGGGGGGCGCCTGGCTACACCTTC.

The chain recombines TRBV5-1 with TRBJ1-1; TRBD1 matches 8 bases. The V and J ends lost 0 bases and 0 bases, in that order; junction bases with no gene match: 4. Germline V lookup: CDR1 SGHRS, CDR2 YFSETQ. The CDR3 runs to 16 residues. In DNA, the CDR3 is TGCGCCAGCAGCTTGGCCGGGACAGGAGTGAACACTGAAGCTTTCTTT. It translates to CASSLAGTGVNTEAFF.

The chain carries TRBV19 and TRBJ2-1; D is possibly TRBD2 (5 bases). CDR1 and CDR2 (germline): LNHDA, SQIVND (reference sequence). There are 14 residues in the CDR3. V lost 6 bases, J lost 1 base, and 10 bases lay in between. CDR3 sequence reads: CASSPQRSYNEQFF. The CDR3 nucleotides are TGTGCCAGTAGCCCACAGCGGTCCTACAATGAGCAGTTCTTC.

The chain links TRBV10-3 to TRBJ1-1, with 9 bases matching TRBD1. V shed 10 bases and J 6 bases; nucleotides not matched to a gene: 12. The CDR3 contains 14 residues. The V gene's germline CDR1 is ENHRY and CDR2 SYGVKD. DNA for the CDR3: TGTGCCACGGGACAGGGCGGGTTAGGGGCTGAAGCTTTCTTT. Amino acids: CATGQGGLGAEAFF.

The chain carries TRBV4-2 and TRBJ2-3; D uncertain. Germline CDR1 reads LGHNA; CDR2 reads YNFKEQ. V was clipped by 0 bases and J by 6 bases, with 7 bases between them. CDR3 length: 13 residues. CDR3 sequence: CASSQDHKDTQYF. The CDR3 DNA sequence: TGTGCCAGCAGCCAAGATCATAAGGATACGCAGTATTTT.

This clone was recorded a few times. The V gene is TRBV7-2, the J gene TRBJ2-3; D gene unclear. The CDR3 length is 13 residues. The V and J ends lost 5 bases and 4 bases respectively, with 10 bases between them. CDR1 is SGHTA, CDR2 FQGNSA, per germline. Here the CDR3 reads CASSTFRADTQYF. For the CDR3, the DNA is TGTGCCAGCAGCACCTTTCGGGCAGATACGCAGTATTTT.

This clone was seen only a few times. V is TRBV5-1 and J is TRBJ1-6; D is possibly TRBD1 (5 bases). V shed 0 bases and J shed 6 bases, with 13 bases lying between them. CDR3 length: 16 amino acids. Germline V CDR1 and CDR2: SGHRS, YFSETQ. CDR3 DNA sequence: TGCGCCAGCAGCTTGGCCGGGGGAATCGGTAATTCACCCCTCCACTTT. This gives the protein CASSLAGGIGNSPLHF.

The rearrangement uses TRBV28 and TRBJ2-4, with D possibly matching TRBD2 (5 bases). V shed 5 bases and J shed 14 bases, with 16 bases lying between them. Looked up from germline, CDR1 is MDHEN and CDR2 is SYDVKM. The CDR3 length is 12 residues. Written as DNA, the CDR3 is TGTGCCAGCAGTCCCTGGGGAGCGGCCAAGTACTTC. As protein: CASSPWGAAKYF. Complete variable domain (other parts from reference TRBV28 and TRBJ2-4): DVKVTQSSRYLVKRTGEKVFLECVQDMDHENMFWYRQDPGLGLRLIYFSYDVKMKEKGDIPEGYSVSREKKERFSLILESASTNQTSMYLCASSPWGAAKYFGAGTRLSVL.